The 31 T cell receptor beta chains presented below share a single source sample, sequenced in a study of early T cells in non-severe SARS-CoV-2 infection. In TCRdb, the 5' RACE reads were re-called with MiXCR into one record per CDR3 protein. Of 80,000 to 95,000 distinct CDR3 sequences listed, roughly 15% are singletons. The sequencing input was whole blood. These receptor sequences come from an adult who was a healthcare worker with PCR-confirmed SARS-CoV-2 infection or an uninfected control (not recorded which).

This clonotype was detected a few times. The V call is TRBV20-1, the J call TRBJ2-3, with 9 bases aligning to TRBD2. The germline gives CDR1 DFQATT, CDR2 SNEGSKA (reference sequence). The CDR3 extends over 17 amino acids. V shed 1 base, J shed 2 bases, and the junction held 10 bases outside the gene matches. The CDR3 reads CSARAAGGPFNTDTQYF. The CDR3 DNA sequence: TGCAGTGCTAGAGCGGCGGGGGGGCCTTTCAACACAGATACGCAGTATTTT.

There are a few counts of this clonotype. The chain has TRBV30 and TRBJ2-7, with D unclear. The CDR3 loop spans 11 amino acids. Germline lookup yields CDR1 GTSNPN and CDR2 SVGIG (reference sequence). The germline V and J ends were trimmed by 2 bases and 0 bases, with 2 bases remaining between them. This chain's CDR3 is CAWSNSYEQYF. The CDR3 DNA reads as TGTGCCTGGAGTAACTCCTACGAGCAGTACTTC. Full variable domain (remainder filled in from reference TRBV30 and TRBJ2-7): SQTIHQWPATLVQPVGSPLSLECTVEGTSNPNLYWYRQAAGRGLQLLFYSVGIGQISSEVPQNLSASRPQDRQFILSSKKLLLSDSGFYLCAWSNSYEQYFGPGTRLTVT.

The table lists this clonotype with a few counts. V is TRBV28 and J is TRBJ2-7; 8 bases are shared with TRBD2. V was pared by 5 bases and J by 2 bases, with 11 bases of the junction left unmatched. Germline V CDR1 and CDR2: MDHEN, SYDVKM. CDR3 size: 16 residues. CDR3: CASSPLLAGQAYEQYF. CDR3 coding DNA: TGTGCCAGCAGTCCACTTTTAGCGGGGCAGGCCTACGAGCAGTACTTC. The variable domain in full, completed from reference TRBV28 and TRBJ2-7, reads DVKVTQSSRYLVKRTGEKVFLECVQDMDHENMFWYRQDPGLGLRLIYFSYDVKMKEKGDIPEGYSVSREKKERFSLILESASTNQTSMYLCASSPLLAGQAYEQYFGPGTRLTVT.

This clonotype was observed at least ten times. The chain recombines TRBV12-3 or TRBV12-4 with TRBJ2-1; possibly TRBD2 for D (7 bases). The V and J ends lost 4 bases and 4 bases respectively, with 17 bases between them. The CDR3 runs to 16 residues. CDR3 DNA: TGTGCCAGCAGTTCGACGTTAAGGGGGGGGTACAATGAGCAGTTCTTC. Protein: CASSSTLRGGYNEQFF.

This sequence joins TRBV7-2 and TRBJ2-1; TRBD1 is a possible D gene (5 bases). V was trimmed by 0 bases and J by 6 bases, leaving 15 bases between them. Germline CDR1 and CDR2: SGHTA and FQGNSA. The CDR3 is 16 amino acids. In DNA, the CDR3 is TGTGCCAGCAGCTTAGCCGTGGGGCGCGGCTGCAATGAGCAGTTCTTC. As protein: CASSLAVGRGCNEQFF.

There are many counts of this clonotype. The chain has TRBV25-1 and TRBJ2-5; TRBD1 agrees at 11 bases. The germline CDR1 and CDR2 sequences are MGHDK and SYGVNS. The CDR3 sequence is 15 residues long. V shed 4 bases, J shed 5 bases, and the junction held 6 bases outside the gene matches. The CDR3 nucleotides read TGTGCCAGCAGTGCCGGACAGGGGGCGCCGGAGACCCAGTACTTC. Amino acid sequence: CASSAGQGAPETQYF.

This clonotype was seen a few times. The chain recombines TRBV6-1 with TRBJ1-1; D ambiguous. The CDR3 runs 14 residues. Between the trimmed V and J ends, which lost 8 bases and 1 base, there was a span of 14 bases. Germline CDR1 is MNHNS and CDR2 is SASEGT. DNA of the CDR3: TGTGCCAGCCGACCACTAATACCGAACACTGAAGCTTTCTTT. Protein: CASRPLIPNTEAFF.

The sample holds one count of this clonotype. The rearrangement links TRBV5-1 to TRBJ2-7; no clear D. The CDR3 has 13 residues. In germline, CDR1 is SGHRS, CDR2 YFSETQ. Trimming stripped 2 bases from V and 1 base from J, with 7 bases between. The CDR3 DNA follows: TGCGCCAGCAGCTTCACCGAATCCTACGAGCAGTACTTC. Residues: CASSFTESYEQYF.

This clonotype was counted many times. The chain recombines TRBV10-2 with TRBJ2-5; D call uncertain. The CDR3 spans 13 residues. CDR1 and CDR2 from the germline V gene are WSHSY and SAAADI. V lost 2 bases, J lost 2 bases, and 6 bases lay in between. For the CDR3, the DNA is TGCGCCAGCAGTGAGAAGATACAAGAGACCCAGTACTTC. Protein sequence: CASSEKIQETQYF.

This clonotype was seen ten or more times. The rearrangement uses TRBV12-3 or TRBV12-4 and TRBJ2-3, with 8 bases aligning to TRBD2. V was pared by 4 bases and J by 4 bases, with 4 bases of the junction left unmatched. The CDR3 consists of 14 residues. The CDR3 reads CASSSGLAPDTQYF. Here the CDR3 DNA reads TGTGCCAGCAGTTCCGGACTAGCCCCAGATACGCAGTATTTT.

This clonotype has only a few counts. Written as DNA, the CDR3 is TGTGCCAGCAGCTTGGGGACAGATCGCAATCAGCCCCAGCATTTT. Translating gives CASSLGTDRNQPQHF. The genes are TRBV5-8 and TRBJ1-5; tentatively, D is TRBD1 (6 bases). Germline CDR1 is SGHTS and CDR2 is YDEGEE. With 0 bases removed from V and 2 bases from J, the gap between germline ends came to 9 bases. The CDR3 sequence is 15 residues long.

This clonotype has a count of ten or more. The chain has TRBV12-3 or TRBV12-4 and TRBJ1-1; D uncertain. This CDR3 has 15 residues. The V and J ends lost 3 bases and 1 base respectively, with 12 bases between them. The CDR3 DNA sequence: TGTGCCAGCAGTTTGGATAGAGGCGGGAACACTGAAGCTTTCTTT. Its translation: CASSLDRGGNTEAFF.

Turning to this clonotype: A much larger clone differs from this one at a single base, so this may be a read error. The rearrangement uses TRBV6-1 and TRBJ2-5; D not resolved. Looked up from germline, CDR1 is MNHNS and CDR2 is SASEGT. The CDR3 covers 15 residues. Trimming cost V 3 bases and J 5 bases, with 16 bases left between them. CDR3 sequence: CASSEIPWGWETQYF. As DNA, the CDR3 is TGTGCCAGCAGTGAGATCCCGTGGGGTTGGGAGACCCAGTACTTC.

This clonotype was picked up many times. This CDR3 reads CSVEQASYEQYF. In nucleotides, the CDR3 is TGCAGCGTTGAACAGGCCTCCTACGAGCAGTACTTC. The chain couples TRBV29-1 to TRBJ2-7; D not resolved. CDR1 SQVTM and CDR2 ANQGSEA come from the germline V gene. V gave up 2 bases and J gave up 0 bases, with 5 bases separating them. The CDR3 sequence is 12 residues long.

This clonotype was detected many times. This chain joins TRBV7-2 and TRBJ2-3, with D hard to call. Trimming pared 3 bases from V and 4 bases from J, leaving 5 bases between. This CDR3 is 12 amino acids long. Per the germline V gene, CDR1 is SGHTA and CDR2 is FQGNSA. This CDR3 is CASSFSADTQYF. DNA for the CDR3: TGTGCCAGCAGCTTTTCAGCAGATACGCAGTATTTT.

The CDR3 region is CASSWGVRTGVTEAFF. In nucleotides, the CDR3 is TGTGCCAGCAGTTGGGGGGTTCGCACAGGGGTCACTGAAGCTTTCTTT. The V call is TRBV6-5, the J call TRBJ1-1; 7 bases map to TRBD1. Trimming cost V 4 bases and J 4 bases; bases outside gene matches: 12. The germline V gene has CDR1 MNHEY and CDR2 SVGAGI. CDR3 length equals 16 residues.

The rearrangement joins TRBV11-2 to TRBJ2-4; the D gene is possibly TRBD2 (6 bases). Per the germline V gene, CDR1 is SGHAT and CDR2 is FQNNGV. Trimming left V 5 bases short and J 3 bases short, with 23 bases between. The CDR3 loop spans 18 amino acids. The CDR3 is CASSVRYSHGGLKNIQYF. The CDR3 nucleotides read TGTGCCAGCAGCGTCAGATACAGTCACGGGGGACTCAAAAACATTCAGTACTTC.

This clonotype was seen repeatedly, ten times or more. The V call is TRBV6-1, the J call TRBJ1-3; TRBD1 matches at 8 bases. Germline values: CDR1 MNHNS, CDR2 SASEGT. The CDR3 contains 17 residues. V lost 1 base and J lost 0; bases outside the gene matches: 5. Written as DNA, the CDR3 is TGTGCCAGCAGTGAAGGGGTGGGACAGGACTCTGGAAACACCATATATTTT. Its protein product is CASSEGVGQDSGNTIYF.

The chain joins TRBV29-1 to TRBJ2-5, with 10 bases identical to TRBD1. V was clipped by 5 bases and J by 2 bases; unmatched bases: 2. In germline, CDR1 is SQVTM, CDR2 ANQGSEA. The CDR3 is made up of 13 amino acids. The CDR3 coding sequence is TGCAGCGTTCGACAGGGGGCGCAAGAGACCCAGTACTTC. This encodes CSVRQGAQETQYF.

The rearrangement links TRBV5-1 to TRBJ2-4, with D maybe TRBD2 (5 bases). V was shortened by 4 bases and J by 7 bases, with 6 bases between the two germline ends. Per germline, CDR1 SGHRS and CDR2 YFSETQ. The CDR3 sequence is 11 residues long. CDR3 residues: CASSPGNIQYF. CDR3 DNA sequence: TGCGCCAGCAGCCCGGGGAACATTCAGTACTTC.

This clonotype has only a few counts. The chain is built from TRBV5-4 and TRBJ2-6; TRBD2 matches at 14 bases. Germline V lookup: CDR1 SGHNT, CDR2 YYREEE (reference sequence). V shed 4 bases, J shed 4 bases, and the junction held 4 bases outside the gene matches. This CDR3 contains 17 residues. CDR3 residues: CASSQGLAGVGANVLTF. In DNA, the CDR3 is TGTGCCAGCAGCCAGGGACTAGCGGGGGTAGGGGCCAACGTCCTGACTTTC.

This clonotype was counted once. The J gene is TRBJ1-1, the V gene TRBV10-3; D gene unclear. Trimming left V 6 bases short and J 3 bases short, with 8 bases between. CDR1 and CDR2 from the germline V gene are ENHRY and SYGVKD. This CDR3 has 12 residues. The CDR3 here is CAIRVEDTEAFF. The CDR3 nucleotides read TGTGCCATCAGGGTCGAGGACACTGAAGCTTTCTTT.

This clonotype has more than one count but fewer than ten. This CDR3 reads CASSQDTGAGQGRDTQYF. DNA for the CDR3: TGCGCCAGCAGCCAAGATACAGGGGCGGGACAGGGGCGAGATACGCAGTATTTT. The V gene is TRBV4-3, the J gene TRBJ2-3; TRBD1 matches 10 bases. The CDR3 spans 18 residues. V lost 0 bases and J lost 5; bases outside the gene matches: 11. Per the germline V gene, CDR1 is LGHNA and CDR2 is YSLEER.

In this sample, this clonotype turned up a few times. This CDR3 is CASSSGLAADTQYF. The CDR3 DNA is TGTGCCAGCAGCTCGGGACTAGCGGCAGATACGCAGTATTTT. The rearrangement joins TRBV7-6 to TRBJ2-3; 11 bases are shared with TRBD2. J lost 4 bases, V lost 4 bases, and 1 base had no gene match. The CDR3 consists of 14 residues. Germline CDR1 SGHVS, CDR2 FNYEAQ.

There are a few counts of this clonotype. The rearrangement joins TRBV28 to TRBJ2-2, with D perhaps matching TRBD1 (5 bases). The CDR3 extends over 15 amino acids. V was cut by 3 bases and J by 0 bases, with 8 bases left in between. From germline, CDR1 is MDHEN and CDR2 SYDVKM. The CDR3 DNA follows: TGTGCCAGCAGTTTGGGGCAGGCGAACACCGGGGAGCTGTTTTTT. Translating gives CASSLGQANTGELFF.

This clonotype has ten or more counts. The chain links TRBV3-1 to TRBJ1-4; possibly TRBD1 for D (5 bases). The CDR3 is 16 amino acids. CDR1 and CDR2 (germline): LGHDT, YNNKEL (reference sequence). The V gene lost 4 bases and the J gene lost 0 bases, with 12 bases spanning the gap. In DNA, the CDR3 is TGTGCCAGCAGCCTCCGGGGCGGGTCAACTAATGAAAAACTGTTTTTT. Translated, it gives CASSLRGGSTNEKLFF. Combining the CDR3 with reference TRBV3-1 and TRBJ1-4 gives the whole variable domain DTAVSQTPKYLVTQMGNDKSIKCEQNLGHDTMYWYKQDSKKFLKIMFSYNNKELIINETVPNRFSPKSPDKAHLNLHINSLELGDSAVYFCASSLRGGSTNEKLFFGSGTQLSVL.

Worth noting for this clonotype: A much larger clone lies one base from this, so it may be a read error. The chain joins TRBV29-1 to TRBJ2-2; the D is unclear. CDR3 length: 11 residues. Per germline, CDR1 SQVTM and CDR2 ANQGSEA. The CDR3 reads CGVSNTGELFF. The CDR3 DNA reads TGCGGCGTTTCTAACACCGGGGAGCTGTTTTTT.

As to this clonotype: This may stem from a read error, because a much larger clone lies one nucleotide away. The V gene is TRBV3-1, the J gene TRBJ2-1; no clear D. This CDR3 is built from 15 residues. Germline CDR1 reads LGHDT; CDR2 reads YNNKEL (reference sequence). The CDR3 protein is CASSQDTRAYNQQFF. CDR3 sequence (DNA): TGTGCCAGCAGCCAAGACACGAGAGCCTACAATCAGCAGTTCTTC.

This clonotype was seen at least ten times. The chain carries TRBV7-2 and TRBJ1-1; TRBD1 might be the D (6 bases). CDR3 length: 18 amino acids. Germline lookup yields CDR1 SGHTA and CDR2 FQGNSA. V lost 2 bases and J 3 bases, leaving 22 bases between the germline ends. CDR3 sequence (DNA): TGTGCCAGCAGCTTATACATATCGGTGGGGGCTAGTGACACTGAAGCTTTCTTT. Its translation is CASSLYISVGASDTEAFF.

Many counts were recorded for this clonotype. The chain carries TRBV25-1 and TRBJ2-5, with 8 bases matching TRBD1. V trimming: 4 bases; J trimming: 5 bases; junction bases outside the gene matches: 6. The CDR3 is 14 residues long. Germline CDR1 and CDR2: MGHDK and SYGVNS. The CDR3 sequence: CASSAFRGQETQYF. Here the CDR3 DNA reads TGTGCCAGCAGTGCATTCAGGGGGCAGGAGACCCAGTACTTC.

This rearrangement joins TRBV20-1 to TRBJ1-5, with D possibly TRBD1 on 5 matching bases. Trimming took off 1 base at V and 4 bases at J, with 8 bases between the two ends. Germline CDR1 reads DFQATT; CDR2 reads SNEGSKA (reference sequence). The CDR3 runs 13 residues. DNA of the CDR3: TGCAGTGCTAGAGTAGGGGAGAATCAGCCCCAGCATTTT. It encodes CSARVGENQPQHF.